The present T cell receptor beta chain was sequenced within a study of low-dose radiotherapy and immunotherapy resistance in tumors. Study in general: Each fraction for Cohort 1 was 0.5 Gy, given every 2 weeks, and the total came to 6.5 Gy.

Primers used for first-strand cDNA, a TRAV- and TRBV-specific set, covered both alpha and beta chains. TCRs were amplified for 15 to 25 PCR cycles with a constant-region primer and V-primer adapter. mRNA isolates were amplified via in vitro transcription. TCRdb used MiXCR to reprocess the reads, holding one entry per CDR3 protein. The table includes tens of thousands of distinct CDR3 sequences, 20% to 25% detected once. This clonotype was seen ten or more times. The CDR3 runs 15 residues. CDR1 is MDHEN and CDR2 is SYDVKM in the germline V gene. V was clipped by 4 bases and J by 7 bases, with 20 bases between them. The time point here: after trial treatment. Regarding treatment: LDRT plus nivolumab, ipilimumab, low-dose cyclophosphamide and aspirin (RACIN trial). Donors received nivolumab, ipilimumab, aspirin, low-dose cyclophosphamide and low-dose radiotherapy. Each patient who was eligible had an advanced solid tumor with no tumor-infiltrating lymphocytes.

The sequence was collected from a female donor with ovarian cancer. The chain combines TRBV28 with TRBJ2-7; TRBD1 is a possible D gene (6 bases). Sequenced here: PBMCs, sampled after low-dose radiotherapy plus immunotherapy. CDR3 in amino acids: CASSSAGRGDWEQYF. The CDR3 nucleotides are TGTGCCAGCAGTTCGGCGGGCAGGGGAGATTGGGAGCAGTACTTC.